Shown below are 28 T cell receptor beta chains from a single sample sequenced in a study of T cells in Graves' hyperthyroidism and ophthalmopathy. Amplification of TCR beta CDR3 regions used RNA as the template. First-round RT-PCR with HTBI primers amplified the TCR CDR3 region. TCRdb called the multiplex PCR reads again in MiXCR, with one record for every CDR3 protein. The data show roughly 290,000 distinct CDR3 sequences, approximately 14% seen once. Sequencing was done on a sample of blood. Receptors were obtained from a woman aged 40-49 years with Graves' hyperthyroidism.

This clonotype was recorded many times. V and J are TRBV18 and TRBJ2-7, with a tentative D call TRBD1 (5 bases). The V gene's germline CDR1 is KGHSH and CDR2 LQKENI. Trimming shortened V by 3 bases and J by 7 bases, and 13 bases separated the two germline ends. The CDR3 has 13 residues. The CDR3, as DNA: TGTGCCAGCTCACCGGACAAATTAGGGGAGCAGTACTTC. This sequence encodes CASSPDKLGEQYF. Variable domain in full (rest from reference TRBV18 and TRBJ2-7): NAGVMQNPRHLVRRRGQEARLRCSPMKGHSHVYWYRQLPEEGLKFMVYLQKENIIDESGMPKERFSAEFPKEGPSILRIQQVVRGDSAAYFCASSPDKLGEQYFGPGTRLTVT.

As regards this clonotype: Being one base from a much bigger clone, this may be a read error. J is TRBJ1-5 and V is TRBV9; D is uncertain. This CDR3 contains 14 residues. Germline V gene lookup returns CDR1 SGDLS and CDR2 YYNGEE. CDR3 coding DNA: TGTGCCGGCAGCGTAGGACGGGGCAATCAGCCCCAGCATTTT. It specifies CAGSVGRGNQPQHF.

This clonotype has only a few counts. The CDR3 reads CASTPGRSTDTQYF. DNA for the CDR3: TGTGCCAGCACCCCTGGACGGAGCACAGATACGCAGTATTTT. The V and J genes are TRBV5-4 and TRBJ2-3; no firm D call. This CDR3 is built from 14 residues. Germline V gene data show CDR1 as SGHNT and CDR2 as YYREEE (reference sequence). V was cut by 6 bases and J by 0 bases, with 11 bases left in between.

This clonotype was detected a few times. The chain links TRBV6-1 to TRBJ2-3; 8 bases match TRBD1. Germline values: CDR1 MNHNS, CDR2 SASEGT. This CDR3 contains 16 residues. Unmatched junction bases numbered 10, after V lost 6 bases and J lost 2 bases. CDR3 DNA sequence: TGTGCCAGCAGCACGGCCAGGGGGCGTGACACAGATACGCAGTATTTT. Translating gives CASSTARGRDTDTQYF.

V usage is TRBV6-2 or TRBV6-3 and J usage is TRBJ2-1; 9 nucleotides line up with TRBD2. Germline trimming cut 2 bases from V and 7 bases from J; bases unmatched to any gene: 6. This CDR3 is 15 amino acids long. CDR1 and CDR2 from the germline V gene are MNHEY and SVGEGT. The chain's CDR3 is CASSYEAGGVNEQFF. CDR3 DNA sequence: TGTGCCAGCAGTTACGAAGCGGGAGGTGTGAATGAGCAGTTCTTC.

The chain couples TRBV5-8 to TRBJ1-2; 7 bases match TRBD1. This CDR3 contains 17 residues. The V gene end was trimmed by 6 bases and the J gene end by 1 base; junction bases not matched to a gene: 15. In germline, CDR1 is SGHTS, CDR2 YDEGEE. The CDR3 DNA reads as TGTGCCAGCACCCAACCACTACAGGGGCGCATTAACTATGGCTACACCTTC. This sequence encodes CASTQPLQGRINYGYTF.

The V gene is TRBV19, the J gene TRBJ1-5; D is uncertain. This CDR3 has 16 amino acids. Germline-derived CDR1 and CDR2 are LNHDA and SQIVND (reference sequence). Trimming removed 3 bases at V and 2 bases at J, with 14 bases between. CDR3 DNA: TGTGCCAGTAGTATGCCTTTTGATTATGGCAATCAGCCCCAGCATTTT. This sequence encodes CASSMPFDYGNQPQHF.

This clonotype appeared once. This could be a read error, since a much larger clone is one nucleotide away. The chain couples TRBV20-1 to TRBJ1-5; a weak D match, TRBD1 (5 bases). V was clipped by 8 bases and J by 2 bases, with 16 bases between them. This CDR3 has 14 residues. Germline V gene sequence: CDR1 DFQATT, CDR2 SNEGSKA (reference sequence). CDR3 loop: CSTQGDLGNQPQHF. CDR3 sequence (DNA): TGCAGTACTCAAGGGGATCTTGGCAATCAGCCCCAGCATTTT.

Remarks on this clonotype: A read error is possible here, since a much larger clone lies one base away. V usage is TRBV6-2 or TRBV6-3 and J usage is TRBJ2-1; the D is unclear. The end of the DNA is better explained by TRBJ2-7, so the J call may be wrong. Germline assignment: CDR1 MNHEY and CDR2 SVGEGT. This CDR3 comprises 13 residues. CDR3 coding DNA: TGTGCCTGTAGTCCAGTCTCCTACAATGAGCAGTACTTC. This codes for CACSPVSYNEQYF.

Remarks on this clonotype: Given a much more abundant clone one base away, this may be a read error. V usage is TRBV6-2 or TRBV6-3 and J usage is TRBJ1-5; weak D call: TRBD1 (6 bases). Germline lookup yields CDR1 MNHEY and CDR2 SVGEGT. With 6 bases removed from V and 8 bases from J, the gap between germline ends came to 17 bases. This CDR3 has 14 residues. CDR3 nucleotides: TGTGCCAGCAGCTCGAGCCCAGGGGACAAGCCCCAGCATTTT. The encoded protein is CASSSSPGDKPQHF.

The sample holds many counts of this clonotype. In DNA, the CDR3 is TGCAGTGCTATGGGACAGGGGAGTTCACCCCTCCACTTT. Translated, it gives CSAMGQGSSPLHF. The rearrangement links TRBV20-1 to TRBJ1-6; 10 nucleotides align to TRBD1. V dropped 4 bases and J dropped 9; count of bases not matched to a gene: 3. The CDR3 runs 13 residues. Germline values: CDR1 DFQATT, CDR2 SNEGSKA (reference sequence).

Ten or more counts support this clonotype. The V gene is TRBV6-1, the J gene TRBJ2-2, with D maybe TRBD1 (6 bases). Germline V gene data show CDR1 as MNHNS and CDR2 as SASEGT. This CDR3 is 15 amino acids long. Trimming stripped 6 bases from V and 3 bases from J, with 14 bases between. CDR3 sequence reads: CASRTTGPDTGELFF. CDR3 nucleotides: TGTGCCAGCAGAACCACAGGGCCGGACACCGGGGAGCTGTTTTTT.

This clonotype was recorded many times. The chain links TRBV14 to TRBJ1-4; D is undetermined. The length of the CDR3 is 13 residues. Per germline, CDR1 SGHDN and CDR2 FVKESK. V gave up 8 bases and J gave up 5 bases, with 12 bases separating them. The CDR3 is CASSRAGNEKLFF. The DNA for the CDR3 is TGTGCCAGCTCCCGGGCGGGAAATGAAAAACTGTTTTTT. The full variable domain, completed using reference TRBV14 and TRBJ1-4, is EAGVTQFPSHSVIEKGQTVTLRCDPISGHDNLYWYRRVMGKEIKFLLHFVKESKQDESGMPNNRFLAERTGGTYSTLKVQPAELEDSGVYFCASSRAGNEKLFFGSGTQLSVL.

In regard to this clonotype: The junction shows a germline mismatch at one end, possibly a read error. CDR3 region: CTTSDVGSGDNEQYF. The CDR3 nucleotides are TGTACCACCAGTGATGTCGGTAGCGGGGACAATGAGCAGTACTTC. J is TRBJ2-1 and V is TRBV24-1; 8 positions agree with TRBD2. The tail of the sequence fits TRBJ2-7 better, so the J call may be wrong. This CDR3 comprises 15 residues. Germline CDR1 KGHDR, CDR2 SFDVKD.

This clonotype occurred many times. The chain joins TRBV24-1 to TRBJ1-4; a weak D match, TRBD1 (5 bases). Trimming cost V 0 bases and J 5 bases, with 15 bases left between them. Per the germline V gene, CDR1 is KGHDR and CDR2 is SFDVKD. The CDR3 length is 17 residues. The CDR3 sequence is CATSDLRQAGRNEKLFF. CDR3 bases: TGTGCCACCAGTGATTTGCGGCAGGCAGGGAGAAATGAAAAACTGTTTTTT.

This clonotype was observed a few times. The chain joins TRBV12-3 or TRBV12-4 to TRBJ2-2; 10 bases are shared with TRBD1. The CDR3 spans 15 residues. V trimming: 5 bases; J trimming: 6 bases; junction bases outside the gene matches: 6. The CDR3 reads CASSLWTGGPGELFF. The CDR3, as DNA: TGTGCCAGCAGTCTCTGGACAGGGGGGCCCGGGGAGCTGTTTTTT.

This clonotype was seen repeatedly, ten times or more. The V gene is TRBV7-9, the J gene TRBJ2-7; 8 bases align to TRBD1. V gave up 1 base and J gave up 0 bases; unmatched junction bases: 11. The V gene's germline CDR1 is SEHNR and CDR2 FQNEAQ (reference sequence). CDR3 length equals 18 residues. CDR3 coding DNA: TGTGCCAGCAGCTTAGGGGACTGGGACAGGTCCCCCTCCTACGAGCAGTACTTC. Translation: CASSLGDWDRSPSYEQYF.

On this clonotype itself: A much larger clone differs from this one at a single base, so this may be a read error. The chain carries TRBV7-8 and TRBJ1-3, with D tentatively TRBD1 (6 bases). This CDR3 spans 15 amino acids. In germline, CDR1 is SGHVS, CDR2 FQNEAQ. This chain's CDR3 is CASSRGHRGGNTMYF. The CDR3 region has the DNA TGTGCCAGCAGCCGGGGACACCGGGGGGGAAACACCATGTATTTT.

This clonotype appeared many times. The chain links TRBV28 to TRBJ2-5; the D gene is possibly TRBD1 (5 bases). Germline assignment: CDR1 MDHEN and CDR2 SYDVKM. The CDR3 is made up of 14 amino acids. Trimming took off 4 bases at V and 2 bases at J, with 11 bases between the two ends. The CDR3 DNA follows: TGTGCCAGCAGTTCGAAAGACAGACAAGAGACCCAGTACTTC. It specifies CASSSKDRQETQYF.

This clonotype showed up just a few times. The CDR3 DNA is TGTGCCAGCAGCCAAACGGACTCCCGCCTACTCACAGATACGCAGTATTTT. Its protein is CASSQTDSRLLTDTQYF. The chain carries TRBV3-1 and TRBJ2-3; possible D gene TRBD2, 5 bases. The CDR3 totals 17 residues. In germline, CDR1 is LGHDT, CDR2 YNNKEL (reference sequence). Trimming shortened V by 2 bases and J by 2 bases, and 17 bases separated the two germline ends.

This clonotype was seen many times. The rearrangement links TRBV7-9 to TRBJ2-3; a weak D match, TRBD2 (11 bases). Deletions cut 2 bases from V and 1 base from J, with 25 bases between. CDR3 size: 20 residues. CDR1 is SEHNR and CDR2 is FQNEAQ in the germline V gene (reference sequence). In nucleotides, the CDR3 is TGTGCCAGCAGCTTACCCGGGACAGGGGAACTAGCGGGAGGCACAGATACGCAGTATTTT. The encoded protein is CASSLPGTGELAGGTDTQYF.

About this clonotype: A read error is possible here, since a much larger clone lies one base away. This chain connects TRBV5-5 to TRBJ2-1; D might be TRBD2 (6 bases). The CDR3 spans 13 residues. V was shortened by 2 bases and J by 8 bases, with 11 bases between the two germline ends. CDR1 is SGHKS and CDR2 is YYEKEE in the germline V gene (reference sequence). The chain's CDR3 is CASSFGGSDEQFF. Here the CDR3 DNA reads TGTGCCAGCAGCTTTGGGGGGAGCGATGAGCAGTTCTTC.

This clonotype occurred many times. The genes are TRBV27 and TRBJ1-2, with D possibly being TRBD1 (5 bases). The CDR3 is made up of 11 amino acids. Germline CDR1 is MNHEY and CDR2 is SMNVEV (reference sequence). Trimming shortened V by 8 bases and J by 8 bases, and 12 bases separated the two germline ends. CDR3 sequence reads: CASGQGVGYTF. For the CDR3, the DNA is TGTGCCAGCGGGCAGGGAGTGGGCTACACCTTC.

This clonotype appeared many times. The chain joins TRBV7-6 to TRBJ1-1, with D perhaps matching TRBD1 (5 bases). This CDR3 spans 14 amino acids. Trimming shortened V by 5 bases and J by 7 bases, and 17 bases separated the two germline ends. CDR1 and CDR2 from the germline V gene are SGHVS and FNYEAQ. The CDR3 here is CASSKTGTRLEAFF. CDR3 DNA sequence: TGTGCCAGCAGCAAAACCGGGACTCGACTTGAAGCTTTCTTT.

This clonotype came up a few times. The chain uses TRBV7-8 and TRBJ2-1; D unclear. The germline V and J ends were trimmed by 2 bases and 7 bases, with 6 bases remaining between them. In germline, CDR1 is SGHVS, CDR2 FQNEAQ. The CDR3 loop spans 12 amino acids. CDR3 amino acids: CASSLFGNEQFF. The CDR3 coding sequence is TGTGCCAGCAGCTTATTCGGAAATGAGCAGTTCTTC.

This clonotype was recorded at least ten times. The CDR3 nucleotides read TGTGCCACCGAGGATAGAAACCTTAACTATGGCTACACCTTC. It codes for CATEDRNLNYGYTF. This chain connects TRBV7-8 to TRBJ1-2; no definite D call. Trimming pared 10 bases from V and 1 base from J, leaving 16 bases between. Germline CDR1 reads SGHVS; CDR2 reads FQNEAQ. The CDR3 has 14 residues.

In its sample, this clonotype was seen many times. The chain combines TRBV28 with TRBJ2-3; D unresolved. This CDR3 has 12 amino acids. The V end was cut by 4 bases, the J end by 2 bases, with 4 bases between. Germline-derived CDR1 and CDR2 are MDHEN and SYDVKM. CDR3: CASSYLTDTQYF. The CDR3 bases are TGTGCCAGCAGTTACCTCACAGATACGCAGTATTTT.

This clonotype was picked up many times. The gene calls are TRBV7-8 and TRBJ1-2; D is undetermined. This CDR3 contains 13 residues. V was clipped by 5 bases and J by 2 bases, with 9 bases between them. Germline V lookup: CDR1 SGHVS, CDR2 FQNEAQ. The CDR3 reads CASSIDANYGYTF. CDR3 in DNA: TGTGCCAGCAGCATCGACGCCAACTATGGCTACACCTTC.